This entry lists 16 T cell receptor beta chains sequenced from one sample in a study of cytomegalovirus exposure and HLA in healthy donors. The PCR had 60 Vbeta and 13 Jbeta primers. The method was immunoSEQ multiplex PCR; TCRdb's version includes in-frame clones alone and lacks a portion of them. The data contain 130,000 or so clones, roughly 70% of them singletons. The sequencing input was PBMCs. These receptors originate from a young man in good health and CMV-seropositive.

By sample fraction, this clone is medium-sized. The chain combines TRBV28 with TRBJ1-5; TRBD1 is a possible D gene (5 bases). The CDR3 length is 15 residues. Trimming removed 8 bases from V and 1 base from J, with 15 bases in between. Per the germline V gene, CDR1 is MDHEN and CDR2 is SYDVKM. As DNA, the CDR3 is TGTGCCAGCTTGGCGGCCGGGGGAAGCAATCAGCCCCAGCATTTT. The encoded protein is CASLAAGGSNQPQHF.

This chain joins TRBV27 and TRBJ1-5; 7 nucleotides align to TRBD1. The germline CDR1 and CDR2 sequences are MNHEY and SMNVEV (reference sequence). Losses at the gene ends were 5 bases for V and 5 bases for J; bases not matched to a gene: 6. This CDR3 is built from 14 residues. The CDR3 protein is CASSLGQAHQPQHF. CDR3 in DNA: TGTGCCAGCAGTCTTGGACAGGCGCATCAGCCCCAGCATTTT.

V gene TRBV4-1 combines with J gene TRBJ1-2, with D possibly being TRBD1 (5 bases). Between the trimmed V and J ends, which lost 1 base and 4 bases, there was a span of 10 bases. The CDR3 consists of 14 residues. Germline loops: CDR1 MGHRA, CDR2 YSYEKL. The CDR3 bases are TGCGCCAGCAGCCAAGGCGACACAGGCTATGGCTACACCTTC. This codes for CASSQGDTGYGYTF.

This clone was counted only a few times. The chain joins TRBV5-1 to TRBJ2-1; TRBD1 matches at 8 bases. CDR1 SGHRS and CDR2 YFSETQ come from the germline V gene. The CDR3 spans 15 residues. V lost 5 bases, J lost 0 bases, and 4 bases stayed unmatched. The CDR3 reads CASRWTGNSYNEQFF. DNA of the CDR3: TGCGCCAGCAGGTGGACAGGGAACTCCTACAATGAGCAGTTCTTC.

This chain connects TRBV27 to TRBJ1-2, with D perhaps matching TRBD1 (5 bases). The CDR3 consists of 14 residues. V lost 2 bases, J lost 7 bases, and 14 bases lay in between. Germline V gives CDR1 MNHEY, CDR2 SMNVEV (reference sequence). Here the CDR3 reads CASSLGLAGPGYTF. The CDR3 coding sequence is TGTGCCAGCAGTTTAGGGTTGGCAGGGCCTGGCTACACCTTC.

The chain combines TRBV9 with TRBJ2-7, with 10 positions matching TRBD1. The CDR3 extends over 15 amino acids. Germline CDR1 reads SGDLS; CDR2 reads YYNGEE. Trimming at V came to 3 bases and at J to 4 bases, leaving 7 bases not matched to a gene. This CDR3 reads CASSADRGQTYEQYF. The DNA for the CDR3 is TGTGCCAGCAGCGCCGACAGGGGGCAAACTTACGAGCAGTACTTC.

V and J are TRBV4-1 and TRBJ2-5; a possible D gene is TRBD2 (7 bases). Trimming cost V 2 bases and J 3 bases, with 19 bases left between them. Germline assignment: CDR1 MGHRA and CDR2 YSYEKL. This CDR3 has 17 amino acids. The CDR3: CASSQPIWEGGKETQYF. In DNA, the CDR3 is TGCGCCAGCAGCCAACCAATATGGGAGGGGGGGAAAGAGACCCAGTACTTC.

The genes are TRBV5-3 and TRBJ2-7, with 7 bases fitting TRBD1. TRBV5-3 is reported as an ORF; its role is uncertain. V lost 3 bases and J lost 2; bases outside the gene matches: 2. The length of the CDR3 is 13 residues. The CDR3 protein is CARSWDRTYEQYF. The CDR3, as DNA: TGTGCCAGAAGCTGGGACAGAACCTACGAGCAGTACTTC.

V gene TRBV9 combines with J gene TRBJ1-6; 7 bases line up with TRBD1. The CDR3 contains 14 residues. J lost 10 bases, V lost 1 base, and 5 bases had no gene match. Per germline, CDR1 SGDLS and CDR2 YYNGEE. DNA of the CDR3: TGTGCCAGCAGCGTAAGGCAGGGGGACTCACCCCTCCACTTT. It yields the protein CASSVRQGDSPLHF. Looking up the rest from reference TRBV9 and TRBJ1-6 gives the full variable domain: DSGVTQTPKHLITATGQRVTLRCSPRSGDLSVYWYQQSLDQGLQFLIQYYNGEERAKGNILERFSAQQFPDLHSELNLSSLELGDSALYFCASSVRQGDSPLHFGNGTRLTVT.

CDR3: CASSSGQGRNEQYF. CDR3 nucleotides: TGTGCCAGCAGTTCCGGACAGGGTAGGAACGAGCAGTACTTC. The genes are TRBV27 and TRBJ2-7; 8 nucleotides match TRBD1. V was clipped by 4 bases and J by 5 bases; unmatched bases: 7. This CDR3 region has 14 residues. CDR1 is MNHEY and CDR2 is SMNVEV in the germline V gene (reference sequence).

Comment on this clone: This sample also contains other DNA sequences that code for the same CDR3. The V and J genes are TRBV28 and TRBJ1-2, with 9 bases matching TRBD1. J was trimmed by 5 bases and V by 8 bases; bases with no gene match: 3. The germline V gene has CDR1 MDHEN and CDR2 SYDVKM. The CDR3 is made up of 12 amino acids. CDR3 in DNA: TGTGCCAGCTTGGGACAGGGATATGGCTACACCTTC. This codes for CASLGQGYGYTF.

The chain recombines TRBV28 with TRBJ1-1; 8 nucleotides line up with TRBD1. Germline V gene data show CDR1 as MDHEN and CDR2 as SYDVKM. The junction had 8 bases not matched to a gene; V was cut back by 2 bases and J by 0 bases. The CDR3 is 17 residues long. The CDR3 nucleotides are TGTGCCAGCAGTTTACTGACAGGGGCCACCTTGAACACTGAAGCTTTCTTT. It yields the protein CASSLLTGATLNTEAFF.

J is TRBJ1-6 and V is TRBV4-1, with D possibly TRBD1 on 5 matching bases. Germline lookup yields CDR1 MGHRA and CDR2 YSYEKL. Trimming took off 3 bases at V and 8 bases at J, with 14 bases between the two ends. This CDR3 contains 15 residues. CDR3 sequence: CASSQRDALDSPLHF. Here the CDR3 DNA reads TGCGCCAGCAGCCAGCGGGACGCCCTTGATTCACCCCTCCACTTT.

This chain connects TRBV5-1 to TRBJ1-1; D unclear. Germline V gene data show CDR1 as SGHRS and CDR2 as YFSETQ. CDR3 length: 15 amino acids. Between the trimmed V and J ends, which lost 0 bases and 2 bases, there was a span of 11 bases. CDR3 DNA sequence: TGCGCCAGCAGCTTGGATGGCCTAGGCAACACTGAAGCTTTCTTT. This codes for CASSLDGLGNTEAFF.

This clone was picked up one time. The chain combines TRBV5-1 with TRBJ2-7, with 11 bases aligning to TRBD1. The germline V gene encodes CDR1 SGHRS and CDR2 YFSETQ. The CDR3 consists of 17 residues. V dropped 0 bases and J dropped 3; count of bases not matched to a gene: 8. For the CDR3, the DNA is TGCGCCAGCAGCTTGGCCTTAGGACAGGGGGCGATCTACGAGCAGTACTTC. It is translated as CASSLALGQGAIYEQYF.

This chain connects TRBV27 to TRBJ2-1, with a possible D match to TRBD2 (6 bases). The germline V gene has CDR1 MNHEY and CDR2 SMNVEV (reference sequence). Trimming removed 5 bases from V and 4 bases from J, with 12 bases in between. This CDR3 has 14 amino acids. CDR3 DNA sequence: TGTGCCAGCAGTCCCCTGGGACTTTACAATGAGCAGTTCTTC. Protein: CASSPLGLYNEQFF.